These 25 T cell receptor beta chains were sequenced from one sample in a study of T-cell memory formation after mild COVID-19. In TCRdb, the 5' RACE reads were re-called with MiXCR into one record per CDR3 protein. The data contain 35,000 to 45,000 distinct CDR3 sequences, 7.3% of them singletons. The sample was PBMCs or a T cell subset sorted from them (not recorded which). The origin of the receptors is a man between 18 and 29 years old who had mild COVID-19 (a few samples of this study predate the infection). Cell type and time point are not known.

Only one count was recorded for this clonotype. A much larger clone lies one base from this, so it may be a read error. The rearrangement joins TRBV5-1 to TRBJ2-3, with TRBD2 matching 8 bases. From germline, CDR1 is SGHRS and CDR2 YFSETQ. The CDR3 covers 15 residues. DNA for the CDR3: TGCGCCAGCAGCTGGGGCGGGGGGAGCACAGATAAGCAGTATTTT. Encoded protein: CASSWGGGSTDKQYF.

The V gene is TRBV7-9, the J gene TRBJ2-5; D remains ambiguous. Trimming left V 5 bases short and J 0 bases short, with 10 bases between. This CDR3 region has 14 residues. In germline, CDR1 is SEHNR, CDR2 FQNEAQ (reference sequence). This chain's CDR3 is CASSPGTYQETQYF. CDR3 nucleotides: TGTGCCAGCAGCCCCGGAACTTACCAAGAGACCCAGTACTTC.

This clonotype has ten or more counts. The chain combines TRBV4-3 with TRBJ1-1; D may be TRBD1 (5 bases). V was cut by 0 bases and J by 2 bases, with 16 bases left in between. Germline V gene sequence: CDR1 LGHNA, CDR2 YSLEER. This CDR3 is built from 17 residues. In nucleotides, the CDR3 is TGCGCCAGCAGCCAAGAAGGCTTTGGAGGGGATAACACTGAAGCTTTCTTT. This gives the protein CASSQEGFGGDNTEAFF.

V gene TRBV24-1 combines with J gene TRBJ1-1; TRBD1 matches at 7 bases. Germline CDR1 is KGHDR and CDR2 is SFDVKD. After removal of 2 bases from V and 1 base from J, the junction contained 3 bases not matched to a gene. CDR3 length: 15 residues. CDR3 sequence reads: CATSDSAGGNTEAFF. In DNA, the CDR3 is TGTGCCACCAGTGATTCGGCAGGGGGGAACACTGAAGCTTTCTTT.

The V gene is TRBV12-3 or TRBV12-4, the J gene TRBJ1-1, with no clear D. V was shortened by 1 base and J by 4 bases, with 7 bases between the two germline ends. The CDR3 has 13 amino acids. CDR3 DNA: TGTGCCAGCAGTTTAGTGGCGAGCACTGAAGCTTTCTTT. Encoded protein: CASSLVASTEAFF.

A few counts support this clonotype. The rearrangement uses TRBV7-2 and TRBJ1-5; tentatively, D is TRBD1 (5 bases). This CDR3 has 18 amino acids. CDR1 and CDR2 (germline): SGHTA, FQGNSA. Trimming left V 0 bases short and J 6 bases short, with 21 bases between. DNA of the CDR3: TGTGCCAGCAGCTTAGCCCAACCTAGGGACCCAAGAGCTCAGCCCCAGCATTTT. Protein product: CASSLAQPRDPRAQPQHF.

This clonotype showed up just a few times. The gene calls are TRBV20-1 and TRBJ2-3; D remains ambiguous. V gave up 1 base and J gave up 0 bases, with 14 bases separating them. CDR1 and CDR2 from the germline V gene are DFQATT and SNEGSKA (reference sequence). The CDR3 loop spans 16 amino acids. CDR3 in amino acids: CSARVGGGSSTDTQYF. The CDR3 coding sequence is TGCAGTGCTAGAGTAGGTGGCGGTTCTAGCACAGATACGCAGTATTTT.

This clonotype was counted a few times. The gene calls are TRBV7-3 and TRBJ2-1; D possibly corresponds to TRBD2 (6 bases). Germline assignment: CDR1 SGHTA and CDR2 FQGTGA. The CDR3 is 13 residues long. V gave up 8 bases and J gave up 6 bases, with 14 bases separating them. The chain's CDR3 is CASGERARNEQFF. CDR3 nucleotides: TGTGCCAGCGGCGAGCGGGCACGCAATGAGCAGTTCTTC.

The CDR3 DNA reads as TGTGCCAGCAGTTATGGGCAAACAAACACCGGGGAGCTGTTTTTT. It is translated as CASSYGQTNTGELFF. The J gene is TRBJ2-2, the V gene TRBV6-2 or TRBV6-3; D uncertain. V was clipped by 3 bases and J by 2 bases, with 10 bases between them. The CDR3 extends over 15 amino acids. The germline gives CDR1 MNHEY, CDR2 SVGEGT.

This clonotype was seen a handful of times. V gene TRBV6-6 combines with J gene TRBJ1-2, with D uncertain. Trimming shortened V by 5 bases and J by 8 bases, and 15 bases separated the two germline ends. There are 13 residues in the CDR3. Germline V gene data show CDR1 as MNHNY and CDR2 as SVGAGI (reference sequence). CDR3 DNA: TGTGCCAGCAGTCAGAGCCGATGGACGGGCTACACCTTC. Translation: CASSQSRWTGYTF.

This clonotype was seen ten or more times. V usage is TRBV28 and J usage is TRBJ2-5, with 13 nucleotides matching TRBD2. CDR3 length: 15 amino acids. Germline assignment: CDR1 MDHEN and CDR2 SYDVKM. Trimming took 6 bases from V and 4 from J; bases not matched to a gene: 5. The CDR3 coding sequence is TGTGCCAGCAGCCCACTAGCGGGGGGGCGAGAGACCCAGTACTTC. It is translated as CASSPLAGGRETQYF.

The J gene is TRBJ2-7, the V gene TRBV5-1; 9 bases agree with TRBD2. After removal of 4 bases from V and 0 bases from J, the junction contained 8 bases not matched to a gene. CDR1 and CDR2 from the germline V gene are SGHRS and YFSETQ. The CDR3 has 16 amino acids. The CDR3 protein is CASSGGGVTSSYEQYF. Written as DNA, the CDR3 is TGCGCCAGCAGCGGCGGGGGGGTTACCAGCTCCTACGAGCAGTACTTC.

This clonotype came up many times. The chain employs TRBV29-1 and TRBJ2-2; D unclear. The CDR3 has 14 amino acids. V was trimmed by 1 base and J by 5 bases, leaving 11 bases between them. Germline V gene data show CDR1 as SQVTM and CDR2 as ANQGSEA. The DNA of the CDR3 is TGCAGCGTTGAAGGACGTCCATCGACCGGGGAGCTGTTTTTT. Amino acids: CSVEGRPSTGELFF.

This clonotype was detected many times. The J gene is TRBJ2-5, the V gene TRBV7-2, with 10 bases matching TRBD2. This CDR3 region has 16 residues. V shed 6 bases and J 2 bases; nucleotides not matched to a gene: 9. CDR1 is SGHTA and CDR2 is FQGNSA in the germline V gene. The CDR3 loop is CASSTSSGGLQETQYF. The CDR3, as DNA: TGTGCCAGCAGTACCTCTAGCGGGGGCCTTCAAGAGACCCAGTACTTC.

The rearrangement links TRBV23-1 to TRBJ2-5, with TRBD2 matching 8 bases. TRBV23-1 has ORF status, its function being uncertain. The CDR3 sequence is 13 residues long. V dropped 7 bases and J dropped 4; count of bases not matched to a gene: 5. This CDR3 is CASTRLARETQYF. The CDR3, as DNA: TGCGCCAGCACCCGACTAGCGCGAGAGACCCAGTACTTC.

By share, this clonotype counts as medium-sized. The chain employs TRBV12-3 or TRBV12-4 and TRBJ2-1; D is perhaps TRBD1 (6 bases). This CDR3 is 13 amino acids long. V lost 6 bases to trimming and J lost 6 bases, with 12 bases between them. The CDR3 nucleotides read TGTGCCAGCAGCCCTGGGACAATCAATGAGCAGTTCTTC. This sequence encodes CASSPGTINEQFF.

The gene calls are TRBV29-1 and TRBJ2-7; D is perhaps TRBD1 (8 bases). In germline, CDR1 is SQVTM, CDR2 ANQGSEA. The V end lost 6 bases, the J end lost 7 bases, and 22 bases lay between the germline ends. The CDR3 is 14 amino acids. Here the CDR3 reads CSVPGQGGWREQYF. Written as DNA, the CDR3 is TGCAGCGTCCCCGGACAGGGAGGGTGGAGGGAGCAGTACTTC.

CDR3 in amino acids: CASSTDLNTEAFF. CDR3 in DNA: TGTGCCAGCAGTACAGATCTTAACACTGAAGCTTTCTTT. The V call is TRBV7-7, the J call TRBJ1-1; unclear D gene. V was cut by 6 bases and J by 2 bases, with 10 bases left in between. The CDR3 contains 13 residues. The germline gives CDR1 SSHAT, CDR2 FNYEAQ (reference sequence).

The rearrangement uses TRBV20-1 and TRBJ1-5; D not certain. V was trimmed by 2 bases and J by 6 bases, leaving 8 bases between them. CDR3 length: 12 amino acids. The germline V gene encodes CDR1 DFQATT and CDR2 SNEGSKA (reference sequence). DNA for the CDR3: TGCAGTGCTAGACCGGGAGGTCAGCCCCAGCATTTT. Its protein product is CSARPGGQPQHF.

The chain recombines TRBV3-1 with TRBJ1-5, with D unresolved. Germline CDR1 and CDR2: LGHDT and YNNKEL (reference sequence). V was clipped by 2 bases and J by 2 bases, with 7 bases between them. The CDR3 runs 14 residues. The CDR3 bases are TGTGCCAGCAGCCAAACAGACGGCAATCAGCCCCAGCATTTT. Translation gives CASSQTDGNQPQHF.

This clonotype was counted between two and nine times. The CDR3 is CASSHGTITTNEKLFF. DNA for the CDR3: TGTGCCAGCAGCCACGGGACAATTACAACTAATGAAAAACTGTTTTTT. The rearrangement links TRBV7-2 to TRBJ1-4; a weak D match, TRBD1 (6 bases). Germline V gene lookup returns CDR1 SGHTA and CDR2 FQGNSA. The V gene lost 5 bases and the J gene lost 0 bases, with 13 bases spanning the gap. This CDR3 region has 16 residues.

Written as DNA, the CDR3 is TGCGCCAGCAGCTCGGGACAGGTCGGCTATGGCTACACCTTC. Protein sequence: CASSSGQVGYGYTF. V gene TRBV5-1 combines with J gene TRBJ1-2, with TRBD1 matching 8 bases. Germline values: CDR1 SGHRS, CDR2 YFSETQ. This CDR3 is built from 14 residues. The ends lost 3 bases at V and 4 bases at J; junction bases unmatched: 5.

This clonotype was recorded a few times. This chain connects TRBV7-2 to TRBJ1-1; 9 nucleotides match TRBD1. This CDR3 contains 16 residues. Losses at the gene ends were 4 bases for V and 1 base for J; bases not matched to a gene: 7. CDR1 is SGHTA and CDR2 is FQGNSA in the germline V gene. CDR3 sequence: CASSSTWTGENTEAFF. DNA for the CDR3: TGTGCCAGCAGCTCTACATGGACAGGGGAGAACACTGAAGCTTTCTTT.

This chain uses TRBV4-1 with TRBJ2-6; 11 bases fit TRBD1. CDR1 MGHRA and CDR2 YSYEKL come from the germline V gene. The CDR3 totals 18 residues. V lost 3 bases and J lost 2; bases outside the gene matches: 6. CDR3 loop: CASSHQGQGEPGANVLTF. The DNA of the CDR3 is TGCGCCAGCAGCCACCAGGGACAGGGGGAACCTGGGGCCAACGTCCTGACTTTC.

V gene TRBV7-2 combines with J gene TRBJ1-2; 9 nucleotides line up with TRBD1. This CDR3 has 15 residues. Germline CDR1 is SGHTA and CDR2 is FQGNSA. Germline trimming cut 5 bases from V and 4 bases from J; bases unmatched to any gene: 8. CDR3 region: CASSPTGGESYGYTF. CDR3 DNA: TGTGCCAGCAGCCCAACAGGGGGCGAGTCCTATGGCTACACCTTC. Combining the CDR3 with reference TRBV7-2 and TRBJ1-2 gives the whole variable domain GAGVSQSPSNKVTEKGKDVELRCDPISGHTALYWYRQSLGQGLEFLIYFQGNSAPDKSGLPSDRFSAERTGGSVSTLTIQRTQQEDSAVYLCASSPTGGESYGYTFGSGTRLTVV.